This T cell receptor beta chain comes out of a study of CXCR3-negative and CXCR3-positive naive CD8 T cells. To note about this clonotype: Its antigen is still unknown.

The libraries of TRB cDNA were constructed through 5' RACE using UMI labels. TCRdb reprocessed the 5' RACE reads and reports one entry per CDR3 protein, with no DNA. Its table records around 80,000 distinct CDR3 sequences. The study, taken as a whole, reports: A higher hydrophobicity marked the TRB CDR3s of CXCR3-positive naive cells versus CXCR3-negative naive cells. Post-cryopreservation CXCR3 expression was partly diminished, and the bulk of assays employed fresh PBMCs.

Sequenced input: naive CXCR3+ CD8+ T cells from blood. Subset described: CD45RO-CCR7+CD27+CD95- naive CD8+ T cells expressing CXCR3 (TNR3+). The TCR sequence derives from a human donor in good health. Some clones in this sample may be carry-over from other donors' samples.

The CDR3 reads CASSAPSGLNTEAFF. The rearrangement links TRBV5-5 to TRBJ1-1; TCRdb returns TRBD1, unconfirmable since there is no DNA. Germline V CDR1 and CDR2: SGHKS, YYEKEE (reference sequence). CDR3 length equals 15 residues.